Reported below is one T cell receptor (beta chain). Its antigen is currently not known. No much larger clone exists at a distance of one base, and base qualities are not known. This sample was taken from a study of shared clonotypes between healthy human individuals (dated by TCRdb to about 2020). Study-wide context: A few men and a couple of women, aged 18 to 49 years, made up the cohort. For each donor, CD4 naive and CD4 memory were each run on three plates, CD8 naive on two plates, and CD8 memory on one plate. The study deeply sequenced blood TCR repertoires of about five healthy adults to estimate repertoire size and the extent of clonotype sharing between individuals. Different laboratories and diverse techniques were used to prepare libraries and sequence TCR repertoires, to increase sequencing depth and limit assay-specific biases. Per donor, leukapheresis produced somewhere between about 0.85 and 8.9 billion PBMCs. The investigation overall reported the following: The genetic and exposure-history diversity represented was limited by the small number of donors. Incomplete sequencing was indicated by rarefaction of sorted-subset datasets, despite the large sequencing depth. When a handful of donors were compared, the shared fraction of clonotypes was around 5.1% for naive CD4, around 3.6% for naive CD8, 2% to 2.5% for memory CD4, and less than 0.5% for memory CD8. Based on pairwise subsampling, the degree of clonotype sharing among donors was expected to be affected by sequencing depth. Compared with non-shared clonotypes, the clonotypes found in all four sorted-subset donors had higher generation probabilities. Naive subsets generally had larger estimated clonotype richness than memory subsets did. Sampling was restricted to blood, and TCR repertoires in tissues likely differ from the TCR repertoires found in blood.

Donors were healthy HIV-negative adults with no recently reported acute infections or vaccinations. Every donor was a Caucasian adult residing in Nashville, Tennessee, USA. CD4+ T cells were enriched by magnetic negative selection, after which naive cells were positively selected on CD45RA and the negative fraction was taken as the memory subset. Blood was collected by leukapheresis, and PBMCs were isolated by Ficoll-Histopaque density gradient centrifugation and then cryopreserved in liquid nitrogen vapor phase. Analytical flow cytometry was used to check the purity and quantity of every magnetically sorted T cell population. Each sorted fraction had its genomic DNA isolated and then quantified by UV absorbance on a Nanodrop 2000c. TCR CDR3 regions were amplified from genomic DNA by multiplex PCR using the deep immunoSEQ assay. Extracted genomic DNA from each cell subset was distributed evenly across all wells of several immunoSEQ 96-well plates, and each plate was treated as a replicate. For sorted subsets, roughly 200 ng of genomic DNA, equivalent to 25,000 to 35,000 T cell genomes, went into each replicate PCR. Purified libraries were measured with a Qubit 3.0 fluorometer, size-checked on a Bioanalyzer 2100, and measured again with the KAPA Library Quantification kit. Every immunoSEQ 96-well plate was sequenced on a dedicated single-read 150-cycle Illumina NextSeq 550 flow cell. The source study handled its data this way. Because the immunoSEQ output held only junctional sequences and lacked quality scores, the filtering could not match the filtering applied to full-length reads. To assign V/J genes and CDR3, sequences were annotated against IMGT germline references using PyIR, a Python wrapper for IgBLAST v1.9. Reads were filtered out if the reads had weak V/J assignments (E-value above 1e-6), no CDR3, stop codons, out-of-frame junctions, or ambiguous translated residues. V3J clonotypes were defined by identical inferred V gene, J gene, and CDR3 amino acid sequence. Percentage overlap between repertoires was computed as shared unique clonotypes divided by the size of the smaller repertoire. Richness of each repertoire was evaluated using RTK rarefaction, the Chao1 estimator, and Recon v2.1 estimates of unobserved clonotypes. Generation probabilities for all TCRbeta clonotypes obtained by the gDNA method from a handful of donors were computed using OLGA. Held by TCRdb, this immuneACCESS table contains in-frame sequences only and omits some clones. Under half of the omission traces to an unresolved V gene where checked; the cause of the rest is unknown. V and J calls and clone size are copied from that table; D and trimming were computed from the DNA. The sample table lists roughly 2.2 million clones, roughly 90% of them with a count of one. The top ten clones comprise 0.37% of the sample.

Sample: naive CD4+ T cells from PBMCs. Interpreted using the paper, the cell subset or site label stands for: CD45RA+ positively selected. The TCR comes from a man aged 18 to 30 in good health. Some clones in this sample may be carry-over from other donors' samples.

The CDR3 is CASRQLAAYNEQFF. The DNA reads as follows: TGTGCCAGCAGACAACTAGCAGCCTACAATGAGCAGTTCTTC. The sequence is built from TRBV11-2 and TRBJ2-1; the D segment could be TRBD2, given 6 matching bases. According to the germline V gene, CDR1 reads SGHAT and CDR2 reads FQNNGV. The CDR3 spans 14 residues, from the cysteine through the phenylalanine. Only CDR3 DNA remains: 42 bases, in frame from the first base. A distance of 11 bases separates the germline ends of V and J, which lose 6 bases and 2 bases respectively.